The following is a T cell receptor beta chain sequence with its context. V lost 1 base and J lost 4; bases outside the gene matches: 13. The CDR3 spans 18 residues. Per the germline V gene, CDR1 is SGHVS and CDR2 is FQNEAQ. Per the authors' pipeline: Estimated nucleated cell counts came from reference gene primer amplification. Sequencing was performed with immunoSEQ multiplex PCR; in TCRdb, only in-frame clones are kept and a portion is missing. V, J and clone size were drawn from that table, and D and trimming were deduced from the DNA. Of 140,000 to 150,000 clones in the sample, 88% were seen once. The data stem from a study of blood T cell repertoires in COVID-19.

V and J are TRBV7-8 and TRBJ2-3; 8 positions agree with TRBD2. The receptor was isolated from a man between 65 and 79 years old with acute or convalescent COVID-19. The source material was peripheral blood. CDR3 region: CASSLVSSGTRDSDTQYF. As DNA, the CDR3 is TGTGCCAGCAGCTTAGTGAGCAGCGGGACTAGAGACTCAGATACGCAGTATTTT. Drawing the rest from reference TRBV7-8 and TRBJ2-3, the complete variable domain is GAGVSQSPRYKVAKRGQDVALRCDPISGHVSLFWYQQALGQGPEFLTYFQNEAQLDKSGLPSDRFFAERPEGSVSTLKIQRTQQEDSAVYLCASSLVSSGTRDSDTQYFGPGTRLTVL.